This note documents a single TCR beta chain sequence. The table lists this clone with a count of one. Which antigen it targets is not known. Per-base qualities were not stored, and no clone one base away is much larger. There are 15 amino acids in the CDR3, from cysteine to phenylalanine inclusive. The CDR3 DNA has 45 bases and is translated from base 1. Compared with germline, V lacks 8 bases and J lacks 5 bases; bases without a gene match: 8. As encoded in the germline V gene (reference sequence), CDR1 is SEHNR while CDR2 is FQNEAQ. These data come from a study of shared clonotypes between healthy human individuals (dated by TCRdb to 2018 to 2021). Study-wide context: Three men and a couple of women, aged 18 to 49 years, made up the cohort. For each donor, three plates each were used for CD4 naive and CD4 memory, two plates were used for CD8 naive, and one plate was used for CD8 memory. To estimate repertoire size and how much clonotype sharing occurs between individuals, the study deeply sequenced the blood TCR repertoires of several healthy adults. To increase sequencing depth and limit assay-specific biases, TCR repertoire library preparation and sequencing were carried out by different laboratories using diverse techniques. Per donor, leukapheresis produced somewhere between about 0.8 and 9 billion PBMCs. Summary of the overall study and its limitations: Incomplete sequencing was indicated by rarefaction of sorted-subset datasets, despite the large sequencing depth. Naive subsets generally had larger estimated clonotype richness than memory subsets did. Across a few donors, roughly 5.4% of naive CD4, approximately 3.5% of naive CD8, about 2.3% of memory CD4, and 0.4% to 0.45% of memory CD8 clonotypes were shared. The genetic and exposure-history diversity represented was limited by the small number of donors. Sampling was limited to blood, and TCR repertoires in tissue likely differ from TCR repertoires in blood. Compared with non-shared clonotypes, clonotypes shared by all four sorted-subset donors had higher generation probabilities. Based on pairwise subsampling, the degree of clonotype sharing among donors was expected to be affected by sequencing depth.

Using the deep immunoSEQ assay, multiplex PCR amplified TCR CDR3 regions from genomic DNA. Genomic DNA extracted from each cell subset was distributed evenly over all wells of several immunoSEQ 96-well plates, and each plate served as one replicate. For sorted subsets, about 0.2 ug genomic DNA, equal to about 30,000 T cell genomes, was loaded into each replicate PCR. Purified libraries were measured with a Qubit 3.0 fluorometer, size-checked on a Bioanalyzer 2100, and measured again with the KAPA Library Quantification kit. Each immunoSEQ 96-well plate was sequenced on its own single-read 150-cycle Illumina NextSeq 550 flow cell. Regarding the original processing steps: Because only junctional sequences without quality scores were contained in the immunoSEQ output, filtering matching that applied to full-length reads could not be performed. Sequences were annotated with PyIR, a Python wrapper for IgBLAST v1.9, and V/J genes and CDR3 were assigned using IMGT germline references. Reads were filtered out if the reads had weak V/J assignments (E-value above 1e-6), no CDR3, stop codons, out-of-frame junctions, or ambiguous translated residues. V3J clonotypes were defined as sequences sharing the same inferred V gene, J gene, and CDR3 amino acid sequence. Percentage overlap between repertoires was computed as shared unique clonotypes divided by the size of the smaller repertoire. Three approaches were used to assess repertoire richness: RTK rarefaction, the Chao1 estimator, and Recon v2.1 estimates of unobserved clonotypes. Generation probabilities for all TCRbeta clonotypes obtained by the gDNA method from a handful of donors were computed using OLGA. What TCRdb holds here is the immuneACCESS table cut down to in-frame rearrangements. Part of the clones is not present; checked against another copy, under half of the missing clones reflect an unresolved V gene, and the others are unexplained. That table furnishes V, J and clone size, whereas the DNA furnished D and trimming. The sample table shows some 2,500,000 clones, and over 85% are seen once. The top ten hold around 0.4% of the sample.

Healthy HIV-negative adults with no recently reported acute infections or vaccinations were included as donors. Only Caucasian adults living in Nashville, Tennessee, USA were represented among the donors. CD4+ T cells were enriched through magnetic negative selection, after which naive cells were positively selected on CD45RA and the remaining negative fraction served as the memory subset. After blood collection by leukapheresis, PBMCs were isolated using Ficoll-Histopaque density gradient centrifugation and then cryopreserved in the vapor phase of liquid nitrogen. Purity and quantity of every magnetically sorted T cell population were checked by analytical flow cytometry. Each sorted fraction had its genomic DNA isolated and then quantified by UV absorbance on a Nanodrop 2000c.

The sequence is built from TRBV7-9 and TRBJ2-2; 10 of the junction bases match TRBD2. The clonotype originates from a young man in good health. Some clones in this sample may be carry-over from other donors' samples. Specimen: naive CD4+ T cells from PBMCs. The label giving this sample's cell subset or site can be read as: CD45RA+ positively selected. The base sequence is TGTGCCAGCGGCATAGCGGGAGGTACAACCGGGGAGCTGTTTTTT. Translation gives CASGIAGGTTGELFF.